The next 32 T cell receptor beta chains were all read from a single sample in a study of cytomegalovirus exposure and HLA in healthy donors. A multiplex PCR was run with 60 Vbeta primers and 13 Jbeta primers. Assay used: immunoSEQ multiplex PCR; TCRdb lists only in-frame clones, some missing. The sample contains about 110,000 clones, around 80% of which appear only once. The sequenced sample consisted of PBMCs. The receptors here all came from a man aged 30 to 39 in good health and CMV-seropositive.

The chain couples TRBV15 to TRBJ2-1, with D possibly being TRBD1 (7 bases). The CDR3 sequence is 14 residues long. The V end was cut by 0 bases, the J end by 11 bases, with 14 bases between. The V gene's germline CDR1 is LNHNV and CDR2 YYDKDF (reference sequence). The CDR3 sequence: CATSRDKQGGKQFF. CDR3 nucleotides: TGTGCCACCAGCAGAGACAAGCAGGGGGGAAAGCAGTTCTTC.

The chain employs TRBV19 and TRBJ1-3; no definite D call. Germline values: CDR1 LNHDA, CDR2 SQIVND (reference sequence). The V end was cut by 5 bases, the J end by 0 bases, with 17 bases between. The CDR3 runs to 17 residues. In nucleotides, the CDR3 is TGTGCCAGTAGTGTATATGACGGGATTACCTCTGGAAACACCATATATTTT. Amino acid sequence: CASSVYDGITSGNTIYF.

The CDR3 DNA reads TGTGCCAGCAGAGGGACATACACTAGCACAGATACGCAGTATTTT. Its protein is CASRGTYTSTDTQYF. The genes are TRBV2 and TRBJ2-3; D perhaps matches TRBD1 (6 bases). Trimming cost V 6 bases and J 0 bases, with 13 bases left between them. The CDR3 loop spans 15 amino acids. Germline CDR1 SNHLY, CDR2 FYNNEI.

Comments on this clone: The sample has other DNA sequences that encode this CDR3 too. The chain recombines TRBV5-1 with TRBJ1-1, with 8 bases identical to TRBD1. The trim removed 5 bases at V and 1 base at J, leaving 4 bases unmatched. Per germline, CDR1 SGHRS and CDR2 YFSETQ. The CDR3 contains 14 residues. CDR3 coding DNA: TGCGCCAGCAGTTCTGGACAGGGGAACACTGAAGCTTTCTTT. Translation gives CASSSGQGNTEAFF.

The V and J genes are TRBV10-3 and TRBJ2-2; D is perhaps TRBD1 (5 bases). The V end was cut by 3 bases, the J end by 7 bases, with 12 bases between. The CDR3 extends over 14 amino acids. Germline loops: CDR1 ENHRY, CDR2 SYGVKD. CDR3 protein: CAISDPKGVGELFF. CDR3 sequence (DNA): TGTGCCATCAGTGATCCGAAAGGGGTCGGGGAGCTGTTTTTT.

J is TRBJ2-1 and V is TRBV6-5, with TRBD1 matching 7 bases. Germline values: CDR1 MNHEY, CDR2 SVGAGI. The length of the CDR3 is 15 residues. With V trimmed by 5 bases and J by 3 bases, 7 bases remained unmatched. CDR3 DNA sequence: TGTGCCAGCAGTCCCGGGACAGACAACTACAATGAGCAGTTCTTC. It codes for CASSPGTDNYNEQFF.

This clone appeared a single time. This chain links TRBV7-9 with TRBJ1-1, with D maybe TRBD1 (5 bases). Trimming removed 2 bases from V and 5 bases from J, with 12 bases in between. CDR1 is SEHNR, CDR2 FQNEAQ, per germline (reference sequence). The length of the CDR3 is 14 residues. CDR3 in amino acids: CASSLSGHGTEAFF. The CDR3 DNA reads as TGTGCCAGCAGCTTATCAGGGCATGGAACTGAAGCTTTCTTT.

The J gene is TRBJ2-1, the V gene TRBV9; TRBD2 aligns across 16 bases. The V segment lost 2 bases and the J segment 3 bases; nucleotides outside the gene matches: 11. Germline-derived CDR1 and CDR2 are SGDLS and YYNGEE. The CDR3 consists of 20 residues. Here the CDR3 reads CASSVTSGTSGGVYYNEQFF. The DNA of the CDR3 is TGTGCCAGCAGCGTGACTTCCGGGACTAGCGGGGGGGTTTACTACAATGAGCAGTTCTTC.

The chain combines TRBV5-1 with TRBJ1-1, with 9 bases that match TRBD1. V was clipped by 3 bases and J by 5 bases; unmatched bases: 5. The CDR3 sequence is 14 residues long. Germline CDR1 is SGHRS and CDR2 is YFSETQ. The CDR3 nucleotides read TGCGCCAGCAGCTCCTACAGGGGGCAAACTGAAGCTTTCTTT. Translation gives CASSSYRGQTEAFF.

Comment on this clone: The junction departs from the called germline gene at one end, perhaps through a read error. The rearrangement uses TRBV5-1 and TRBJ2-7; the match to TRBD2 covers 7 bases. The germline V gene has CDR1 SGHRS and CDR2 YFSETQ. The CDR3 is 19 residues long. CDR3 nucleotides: TGCGCCAGCAACCTGGGGTGGGGGGGGGATTCTGGAGGCTCCTACGGGCAGTACTTC. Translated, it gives CASNLGWGGDSGGSYGQYF.

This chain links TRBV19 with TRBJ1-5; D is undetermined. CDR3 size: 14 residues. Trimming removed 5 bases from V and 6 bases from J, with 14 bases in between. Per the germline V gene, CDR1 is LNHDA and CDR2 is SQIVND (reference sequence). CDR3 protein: CASSLHGGFQPQHF. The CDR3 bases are TGTGCCAGTAGTCTGCACGGAGGGTTTCAGCCCCAGCATTTT. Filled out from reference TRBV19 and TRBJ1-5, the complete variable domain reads DGGITQSPKYLFRKEGQNVTLSCEQNLNHDAMYWYRQDPGQGLRLIYYSQIVNDFQKGDIAEGYSVSREKKESFPLTVTSAQKNPTAFYLCASSLHGGFQPQHFGDGTRLSIL.

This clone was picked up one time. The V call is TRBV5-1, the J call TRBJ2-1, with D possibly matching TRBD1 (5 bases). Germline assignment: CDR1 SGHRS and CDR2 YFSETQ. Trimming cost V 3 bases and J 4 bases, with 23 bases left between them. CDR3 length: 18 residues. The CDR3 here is CASSSHVAGPQTYNEQFF. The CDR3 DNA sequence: TGCGCCAGCAGCTCTCATGTTGCAGGGCCCCAAACATACAATGAGCAGTTCTTC.

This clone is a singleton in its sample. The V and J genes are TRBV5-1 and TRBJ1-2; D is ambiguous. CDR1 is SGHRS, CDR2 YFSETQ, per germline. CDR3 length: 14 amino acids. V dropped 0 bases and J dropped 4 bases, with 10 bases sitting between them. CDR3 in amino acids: CASSLEGGGYGYTF. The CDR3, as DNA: TGCGCCAGCAGCTTGGAAGGTGGAGGCTATGGCTACACCTTC. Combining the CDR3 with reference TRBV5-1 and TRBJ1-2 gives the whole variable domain KAGVTQTPRYLIKTRGQQVTLSCSPISGHRSVSWYQQTPGQGLQFLFEYFSETQRNKGNFPGRFSGRQFSNSRSEMNVSTLELGDSALYLCASSLEGGGYGYTFGSGTRLTVV.

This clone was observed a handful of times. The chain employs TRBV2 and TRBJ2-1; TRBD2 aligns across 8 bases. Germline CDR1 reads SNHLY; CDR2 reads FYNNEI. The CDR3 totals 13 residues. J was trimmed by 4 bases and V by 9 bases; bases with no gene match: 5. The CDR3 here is CARLAEGYNEQFF. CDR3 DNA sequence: TGTGCCAGACTAGCGGAGGGTTACAATGAGCAGTTCTTC.

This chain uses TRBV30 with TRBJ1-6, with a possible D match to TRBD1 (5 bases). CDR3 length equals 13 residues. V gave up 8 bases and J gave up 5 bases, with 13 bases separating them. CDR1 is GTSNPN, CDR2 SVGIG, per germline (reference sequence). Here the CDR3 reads CASLRDNNSPLHF. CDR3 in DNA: TGTGCCAGCCTCAGGGATAATAATTCACCCCTCCACTTT.

CDR3 in DNA: TGTGCCAGCAGCTTGTGGGCAGGGGGCAATGAAAAACTGTTTTTT. Its protein is CASSLWAGGNEKLFF. This chain links TRBV5-5 with TRBJ1-4; TRBD1 agrees at 8 bases. This CDR3 comprises 15 residues. V shed 1 base and J 5 bases; nucleotides not matched to a gene: 4. Germline values: CDR1 SGHKS, CDR2 YYEKEE (reference sequence). The full variable domain, its missing parts supplied by reference TRBV5-5 and TRBJ1-4, is DAGVTQSPTHLIKTRGQQVTLRCSPISGHKSVSWYQQVLGQGPQFIFQYYEKEERGRGNFPDRFSARQFPNYSSELNVNALLLGDSALYLCASSLWAGGNEKLFFGSGTQLSVL.

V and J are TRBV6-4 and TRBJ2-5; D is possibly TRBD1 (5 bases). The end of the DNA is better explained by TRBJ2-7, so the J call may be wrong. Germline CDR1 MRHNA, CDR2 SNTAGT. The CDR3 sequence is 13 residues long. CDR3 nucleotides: TGTGCCAGCAGTTCAGGGTTGGGGTACGAGCAGTACTTC. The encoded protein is CASSSGLGYEQYF.

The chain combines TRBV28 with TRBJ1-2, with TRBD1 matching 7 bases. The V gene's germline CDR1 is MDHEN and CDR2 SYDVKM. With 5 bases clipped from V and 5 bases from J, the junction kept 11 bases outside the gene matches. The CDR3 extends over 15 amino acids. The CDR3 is CASSIPGQPFYGYTF. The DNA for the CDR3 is TGTGCCAGCAGTATACCGGGACAGCCGTTTTATGGCTACACCTTC.

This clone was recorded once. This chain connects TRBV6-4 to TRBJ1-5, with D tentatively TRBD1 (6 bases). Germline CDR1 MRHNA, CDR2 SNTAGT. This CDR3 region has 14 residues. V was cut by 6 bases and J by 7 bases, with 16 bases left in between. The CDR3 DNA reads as TGTGCCAGCAGGACGCGGCAGGGGAAGCAGCCCCAGCATTTT. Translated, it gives CASRTRQGKQPQHF.

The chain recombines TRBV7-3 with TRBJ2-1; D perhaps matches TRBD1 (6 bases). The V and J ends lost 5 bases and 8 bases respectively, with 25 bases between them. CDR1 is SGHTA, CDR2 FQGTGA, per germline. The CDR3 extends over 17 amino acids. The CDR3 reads CASSLGPLERDNDEQFF. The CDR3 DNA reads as TGTGCCAGCAGCCTAGGCCCCTTAGAAAGGGACAATGATGAGCAGTTCTTC.

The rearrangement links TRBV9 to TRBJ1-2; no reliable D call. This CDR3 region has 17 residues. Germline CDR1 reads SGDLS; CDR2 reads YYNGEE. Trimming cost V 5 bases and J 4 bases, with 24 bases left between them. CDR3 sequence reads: CASSPWSGPREGYGYTF. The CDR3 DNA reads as TGTGCCAGCAGTCCCTGGTCAGGACCGCGAGAGGGCTATGGCTACACCTTC.

The CDR3 region is CASSRRDRGFSYEQYF. The CDR3 DNA follows: TGTGCCAGCAGCCGGCGGGACAGGGGTTTCTCCTACGAGCAGTACTTC. The rearrangement joins TRBV5-6 to TRBJ2-7; 10 nucleotides line up with TRBD1. Germline V gene sequence: CDR1 SGHDT, CDR2 YYEEEE. The CDR3 spans 16 residues. V lost 4 bases to trimming and J lost 0 bases; unmatched junction nucleotides: 7.

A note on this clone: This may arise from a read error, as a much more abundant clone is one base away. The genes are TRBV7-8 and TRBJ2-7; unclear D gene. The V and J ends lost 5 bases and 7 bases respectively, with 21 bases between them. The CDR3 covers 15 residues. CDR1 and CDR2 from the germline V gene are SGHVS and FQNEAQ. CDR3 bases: TGTGCCAGCAGCCTAGACATACCTTCATACAATGAGCAGTACTTC. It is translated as CASSLDIPSYNEQYF.

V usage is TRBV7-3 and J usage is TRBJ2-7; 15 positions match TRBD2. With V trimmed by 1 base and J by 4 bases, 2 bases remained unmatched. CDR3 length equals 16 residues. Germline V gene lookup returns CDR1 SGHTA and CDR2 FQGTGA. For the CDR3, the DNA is TGTGCCAGCAGCTTAAAAGGGACTAGCGGGGGGTACGAGCAGTACTTC. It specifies CASSLKGTSGGYEQYF.

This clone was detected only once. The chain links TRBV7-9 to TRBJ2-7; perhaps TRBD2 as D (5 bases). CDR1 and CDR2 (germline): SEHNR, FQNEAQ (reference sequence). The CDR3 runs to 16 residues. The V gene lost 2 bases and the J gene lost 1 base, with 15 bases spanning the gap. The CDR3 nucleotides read TGTGCCAGCAGCTTATTTAGTTTTAGGGAGTCCTACGAGCAGTACTTC. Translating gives CASSLFSFRESYEQYF.

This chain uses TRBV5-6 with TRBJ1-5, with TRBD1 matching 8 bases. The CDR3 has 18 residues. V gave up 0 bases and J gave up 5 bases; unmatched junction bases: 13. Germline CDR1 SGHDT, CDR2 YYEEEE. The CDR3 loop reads CASSLDRMTGVEHQPQHF. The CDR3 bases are TGTGCCAGCAGCTTGGACAGGATGACAGGGGTAGAACATCAGCCCCAGCATTTT.

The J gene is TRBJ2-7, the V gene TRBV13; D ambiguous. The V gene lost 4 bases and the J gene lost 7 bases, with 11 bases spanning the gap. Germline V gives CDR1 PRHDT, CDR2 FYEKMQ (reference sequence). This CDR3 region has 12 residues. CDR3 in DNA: TGTGCCAGCAGCTCACAAATGAGGGAGCAGTACTTC. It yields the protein CASSSQMREQYF. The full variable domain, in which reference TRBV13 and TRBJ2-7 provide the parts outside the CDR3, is AAGVIQSPRHLIKEKRETATLKCYPIPRHDTVYWYQQGPGQDPQFLISFYEKMQSDKGSIPDRFSAQQFSDYHSELNMSSLELGDSALYFCASSSQMREQYFGPGTRLTVT.

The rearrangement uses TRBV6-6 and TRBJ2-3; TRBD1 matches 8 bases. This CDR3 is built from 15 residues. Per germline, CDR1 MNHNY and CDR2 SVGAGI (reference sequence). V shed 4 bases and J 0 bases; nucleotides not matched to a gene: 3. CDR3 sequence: CASSWDRSSTDTQYF. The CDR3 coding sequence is TGTGCCAGCAGTTGGGACAGGTCGAGCACAGATACGCAGTATTTT.

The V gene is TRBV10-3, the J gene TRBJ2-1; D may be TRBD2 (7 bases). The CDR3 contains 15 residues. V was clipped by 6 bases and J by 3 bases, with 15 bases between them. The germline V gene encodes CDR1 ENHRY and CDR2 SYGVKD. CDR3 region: CAIRGASGYYNEQFF. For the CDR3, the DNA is TGTGCCATCAGGGGGGCTAGCGGATACTACAATGAGCAGTTCTTC.

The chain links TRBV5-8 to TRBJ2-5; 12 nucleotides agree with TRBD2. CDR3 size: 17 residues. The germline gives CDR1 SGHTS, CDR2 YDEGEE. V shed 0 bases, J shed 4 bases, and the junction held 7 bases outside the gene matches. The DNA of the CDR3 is TGTGCCAGCAGCTTGGAATTGACTAGCGGGGGCCCAGAGACCCAGTACTTC. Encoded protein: CASSLELTSGGPETQYF.

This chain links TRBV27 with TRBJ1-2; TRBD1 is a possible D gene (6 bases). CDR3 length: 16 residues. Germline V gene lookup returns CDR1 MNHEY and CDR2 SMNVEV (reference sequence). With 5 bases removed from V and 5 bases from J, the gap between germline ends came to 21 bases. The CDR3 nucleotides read TGTGCCAGCAGTCTCACATCACACGGACAGAGTTATGGCTACACCTTC. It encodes CASSLTSHGQSYGYTF.

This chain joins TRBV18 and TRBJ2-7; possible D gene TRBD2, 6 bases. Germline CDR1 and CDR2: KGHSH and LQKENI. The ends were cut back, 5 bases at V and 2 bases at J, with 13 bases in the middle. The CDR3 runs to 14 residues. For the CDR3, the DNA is TGTGCCAGCTCATTGGGGGGTCGGCCCTACGAGCAGTACTTC. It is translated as CASSLGGRPYEQYF.